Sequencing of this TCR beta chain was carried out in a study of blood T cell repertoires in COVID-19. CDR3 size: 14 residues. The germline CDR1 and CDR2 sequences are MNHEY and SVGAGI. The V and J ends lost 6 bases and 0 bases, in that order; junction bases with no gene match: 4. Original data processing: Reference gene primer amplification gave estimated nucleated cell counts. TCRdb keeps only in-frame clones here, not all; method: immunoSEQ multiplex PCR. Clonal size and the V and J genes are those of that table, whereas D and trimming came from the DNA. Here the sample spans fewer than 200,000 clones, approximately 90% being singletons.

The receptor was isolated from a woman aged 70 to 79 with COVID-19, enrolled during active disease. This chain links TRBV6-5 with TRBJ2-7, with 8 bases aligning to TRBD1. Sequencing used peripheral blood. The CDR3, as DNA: TGTGCCAGCAGCCGGGACAGGCGCTCCTACGAGCAGTACTTC. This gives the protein CASSRDRRSYEQYF.